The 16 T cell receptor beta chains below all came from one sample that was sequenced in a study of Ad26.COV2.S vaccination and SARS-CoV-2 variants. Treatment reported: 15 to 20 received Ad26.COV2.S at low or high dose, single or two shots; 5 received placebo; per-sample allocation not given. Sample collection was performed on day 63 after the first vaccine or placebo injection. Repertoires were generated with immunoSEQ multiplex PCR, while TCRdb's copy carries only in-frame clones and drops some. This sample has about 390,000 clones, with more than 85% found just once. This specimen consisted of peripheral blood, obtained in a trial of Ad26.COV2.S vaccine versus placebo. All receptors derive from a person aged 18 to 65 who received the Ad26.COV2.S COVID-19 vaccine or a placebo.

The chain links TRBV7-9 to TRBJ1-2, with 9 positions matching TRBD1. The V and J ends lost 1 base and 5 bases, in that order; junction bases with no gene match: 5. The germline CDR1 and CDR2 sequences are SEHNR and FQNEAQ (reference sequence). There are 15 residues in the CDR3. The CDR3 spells CASSLVGDRAYGYTF. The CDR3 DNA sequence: TGTGCCAGCAGCTTAGTGGGGGACAGGGCTTATGGCTACACCTTC.

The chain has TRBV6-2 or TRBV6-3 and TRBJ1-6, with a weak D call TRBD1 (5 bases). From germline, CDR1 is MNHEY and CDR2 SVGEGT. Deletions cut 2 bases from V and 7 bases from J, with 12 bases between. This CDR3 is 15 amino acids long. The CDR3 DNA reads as TGTGCCAGCAGTTACGGCGGGACGGCCAATTCACCCCTCCACTTT. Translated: CASSYGGTANSPLHF.

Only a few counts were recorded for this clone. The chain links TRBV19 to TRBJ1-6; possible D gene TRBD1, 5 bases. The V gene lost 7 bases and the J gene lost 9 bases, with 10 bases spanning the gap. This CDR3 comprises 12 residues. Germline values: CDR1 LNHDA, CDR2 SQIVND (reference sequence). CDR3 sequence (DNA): TGTGCCAGTACCCAGGGTCGTTCACCCCTCCACTTT. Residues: CASTQGRSPLHF.

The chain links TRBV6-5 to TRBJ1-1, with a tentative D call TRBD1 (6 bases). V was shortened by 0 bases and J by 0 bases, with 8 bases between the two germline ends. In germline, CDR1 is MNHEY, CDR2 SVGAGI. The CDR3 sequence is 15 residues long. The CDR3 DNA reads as TGTGCCAGCAGTTACTCGGGGGCGGTGAACACTGAAGCTTTCTTT. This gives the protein CASSYSGAVNTEAFF.

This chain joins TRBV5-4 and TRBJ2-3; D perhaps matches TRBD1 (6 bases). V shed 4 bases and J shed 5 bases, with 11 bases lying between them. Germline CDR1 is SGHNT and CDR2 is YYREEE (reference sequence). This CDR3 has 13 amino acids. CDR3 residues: CASSTRTEDTQYF. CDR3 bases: TGTGCCAGCAGCACGAGGACAGAAGATACGCAGTATTTT.

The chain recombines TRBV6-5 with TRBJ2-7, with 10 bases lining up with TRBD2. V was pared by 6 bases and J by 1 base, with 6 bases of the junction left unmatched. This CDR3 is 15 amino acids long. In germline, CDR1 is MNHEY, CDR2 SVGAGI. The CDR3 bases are TGTGCCAGCAGAATCGGACTAGCGGAGTCCTACGAGCAGTACTTC. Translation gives CASRIGLAESYEQYF.

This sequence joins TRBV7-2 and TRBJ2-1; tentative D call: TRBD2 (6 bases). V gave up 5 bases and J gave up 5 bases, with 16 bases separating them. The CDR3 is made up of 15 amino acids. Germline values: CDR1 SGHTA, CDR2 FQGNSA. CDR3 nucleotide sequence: TGTGCCAGCAGCCCGGGAGCTAGCGAGAACAATGAGCAGTTCTTC. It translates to CASSPGASENNEQFF.

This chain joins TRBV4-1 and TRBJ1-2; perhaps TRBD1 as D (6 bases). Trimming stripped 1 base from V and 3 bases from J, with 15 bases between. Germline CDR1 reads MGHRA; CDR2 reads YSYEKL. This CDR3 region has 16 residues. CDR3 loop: CASSQVGNRVDYGYTF. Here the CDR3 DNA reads TGCGCCAGCAGCCAAGTAGGGAACAGGGTGGACTATGGCTACACCTTC.

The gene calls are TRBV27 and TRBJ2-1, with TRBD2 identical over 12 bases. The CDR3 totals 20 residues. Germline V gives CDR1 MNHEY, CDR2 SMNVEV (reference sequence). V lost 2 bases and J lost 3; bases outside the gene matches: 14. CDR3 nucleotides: TGTGCCAGCAGTTTAGAGGACCCTCGGCTAGCGGGGGGGCTCTACAATGAGCAGTTCTTC. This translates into CASSLEDPRLAGGLYNEQFF.

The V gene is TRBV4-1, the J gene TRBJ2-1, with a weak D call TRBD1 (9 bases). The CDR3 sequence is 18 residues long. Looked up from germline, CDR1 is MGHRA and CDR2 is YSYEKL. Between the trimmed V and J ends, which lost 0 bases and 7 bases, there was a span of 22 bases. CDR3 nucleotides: TGCGCCAGCAGCCAAGATTTAGCGGGGACAGGGAGAAGGAATGAGCAGTTCTTC. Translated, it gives CASSQDLAGTGRRNEQFF.

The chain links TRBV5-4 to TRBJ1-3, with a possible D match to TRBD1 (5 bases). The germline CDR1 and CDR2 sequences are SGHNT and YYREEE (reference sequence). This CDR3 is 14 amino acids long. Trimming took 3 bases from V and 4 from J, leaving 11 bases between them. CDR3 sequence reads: CASSSGREGNTIYF. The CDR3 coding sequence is TGTGCCAGCAGCTCGGGACGGGAGGGAAACACCATATATTTT.

CDR3 DNA sequence: TGTGCCAGCAGCCGCGATCAGGGGGGTGGCTACACCTTC. This codes for CASSRDQGGGYTF. The J gene is TRBJ1-2, the V gene TRBV11-2; 7 positions match TRBD1. Germline lookup yields CDR1 SGHAT and CDR2 FQNNGV. The V gene end was trimmed by 5 bases and the J gene end by 7 bases; junction bases not matched to a gene: 7. This CDR3 region has 13 residues.

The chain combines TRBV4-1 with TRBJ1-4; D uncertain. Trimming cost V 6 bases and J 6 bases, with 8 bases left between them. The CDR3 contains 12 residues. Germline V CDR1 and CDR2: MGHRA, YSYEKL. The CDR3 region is CASRTDDEKLFF. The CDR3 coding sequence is TGCGCCAGCAGGACGGACGATGAAAAACTGTTTTTT.

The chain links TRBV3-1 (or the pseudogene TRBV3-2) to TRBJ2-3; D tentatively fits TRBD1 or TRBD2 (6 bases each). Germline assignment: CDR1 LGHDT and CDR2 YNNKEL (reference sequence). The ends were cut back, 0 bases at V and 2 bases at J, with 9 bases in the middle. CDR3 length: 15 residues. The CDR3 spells CASSQDRGATDTQYF. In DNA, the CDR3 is TGTGCCAGCAGCCAAGATAGGGGGGCCACAGATACGCAGTATTTT.

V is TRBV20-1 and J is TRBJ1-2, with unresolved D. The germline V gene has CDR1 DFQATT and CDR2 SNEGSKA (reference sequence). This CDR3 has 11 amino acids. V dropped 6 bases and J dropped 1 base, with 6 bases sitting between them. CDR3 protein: CSAPFNYGYTF. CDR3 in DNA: TGCAGTGCCCCGTTTAACTATGGCTACACCTTC.

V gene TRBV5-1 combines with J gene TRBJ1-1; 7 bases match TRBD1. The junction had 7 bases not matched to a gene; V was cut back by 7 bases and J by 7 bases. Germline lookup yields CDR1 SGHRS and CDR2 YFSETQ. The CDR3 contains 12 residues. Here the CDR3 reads CASSGTENEAFF. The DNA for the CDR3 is TGCGCCAGCTCCGGGACAGAAAATGAAGCTTTCTTT. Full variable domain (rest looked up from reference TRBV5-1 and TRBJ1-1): KAGVTQTPRYLIKTRGQQVTLSCSPISGHRSVSWYQQTPGQGLQFLFEYFSETQRNKGNFPGRFSGRQFSNSRSEMNVSTLELGDSALYLCASSGTENEAFFGQGTRLTVV.